Sequencing of this T cell receptor beta chain was carried out in a study of identical twins. Study-wide results and caveats: Diverse VJ usage suggested most zero-insertion clonotypes were not invariant T cells. Some out-of-frame alpha sequences were shared by twins, and these showed excess low generation probability.

TCRdb called the 5' RACE reads again in MiXCR, with one record for every CDR3 protein. Of fewer than 550,000 distinct CDR3 sequences listed, approximately 14% are singletons. Germline V CDR1 and CDR2: GTSNPN, SVGIG (reference sequence). V was pared by 3 bases and J by 0 bases, with 6 bases between. The CDR3 extends over 13 amino acids. No donor was unhealthy or non-Caucasian. On this clonotype itself: What it recognizes is unknown.

The sample was also reused in another study, on yellow fever vaccine responses in identical twins.

This TCR was recovered from a woman under 30 in good health. The chain employs TRBV30 and TRBJ1-5; no clear D gene. The sequenced sample was CD4+ T cells sorted from blood. This chain's CDR3 is CAWSGSSNQPQHF. Written as DNA, the CDR3 is TGTGCCTGGAGCGGTAGTAGCAATCAGCCCCAGCATTTT.